This is a list of T cell receptor beta chains from one sample in a study of blood T cell repertoires in COVID-19. Using immunoSEQ multiplex PCR, the repertoire was profiled, and TCRdb retains in-frame clones only, with some absent. The sample lists some 130,000 clones, 75% to 90% occurring once. What was sequenced was PBMCs or T cells enriched from blood (not recorded which). These receptors came from a man younger than 45 who had recovered from COVID-19. The CDR3 runs from the conserved cysteine through the conserved F or W. A D gene is named only where the DNA matches it firmly. Clone size appears in some rows only: once, few, many, or a class for an expanded clone.

>TRBJ1-2|-|14|TRBV3-1/TRBV3-2|-
TGTGCCAGCAGCCAAGTGCCGGGTTTTGCTGGCTACACCTTC
CASSQVPGFAGYTF
>TRBJ2-6|-|18|TRBV5-6|TRBD2
TGTGCCAGCAGCTCACCGGGACTAGCGGGCCGCTGGGCCAACGTCCTGACTTTC
CASSSPGLAGRWANVLTF
>TRBJ2-7|once|15|TRBV7-3|-
TGTGCCAGCAGCTTACGAGGGGGTGACTCCTACGAGCAGTACTTC
CASSLRGGDSYEQYF
>TRBJ2-7|-|15|TRBV6-5|TRBD2
TGTGCCAGCAGTCCGGGACTAGCGGGACCCTACGAGCAGTACTTC
CASSPGLAGPYEQYF
>TRBJ2-2|-|18|TRBV5-6|TRBD2
TGTGCCAGCAGCTCCCCCGGGACTAGCGGGGGAAACACCGGGGAGCTGTTTTTT
CASSSPGTSGGNTGELFF
>TRBJ2-1|-|14|TRBV7-9|-
TGTGCCAGCAGCTTAATTGAAGGGGCCATTGAGCAGTTCTTC
CASSLIEGAIEQFF
>TRBJ2-1|-|15|TRBV4-1|-
TGCGCCAGCAGCCATCCGGGAGTGGGTTACAATGAGCAGTTCTTC
CASSHPGVGYNEQFF
>TRBJ2-1|-|13|TRBV7-3|-
TGTGCCAGCAGCTTACGGGTCGGCCATGAGCAGTTCTTC
CASSLRVGHEQFF
>TRBJ2-7|-|16|TRBV19|-
TGTGCCAGTAGTCCCCTTGTGGGGCTGGGCTCCTACGAGCAGTACTTC
CASSPLVGLGSYEQYF
>TRBJ2-7|-|13|TRBV19|-
TGTGCCAGTTCGGGGGCTAGCGGTTACGAGCAGTACTTC
CASSGASGYEQYF
>TRBJ1-2|-|16|TRBV15|TRBD1
TGTGCCACCAGCAGAGATACCCAGGGGGCTAACTATGGCTACACCTTC
CATSRDTQGANYGYTF
>TRBJ2-3|-|13|TRBV7-9|-
TGTGCCAGCGATGACGGGAGCACAGATACGCAGTATTTT
CASDDGSTDTQYF
>TRBJ1-1|-|15|TRBV2|-
TGTGCCAGCAGTGAATCTCCCTCGCGAGTGGCTGAAGCTTTCTTT
CASSESPSRVAEAFF
>TRBJ2-3|-|14|TRBV3-1/TRBV3-2|-
TGTGCCAGCAGCCATTCCGGAGCCACAGATACGCAGTATTTT
CASSHSGATDTQYF
>TRBJ2-5|-|17|TRBV5-4|TRBD2
TGTGCCAGCAGCTCCCTTGGACTAGCGGGACCCCAAGAGACCCAGTACTTC
CASSSLGLAGPQETQYF
>TRBJ2-1|-|14|TRBV20-1|-
TGCAGTGCTAGTCCCCTGAGCTCCTACAATGAGCAGTTCTTC
CSASPLSSYNEQFF
>TRBJ2-1|-|14|TRBV25-1|-
TGTGCCAGCAGTGAACCCGGGGTACACAATGAGCAGTTCTTC
CASSEPGVHNEQFF
>TRBJ2-2|-|13|TRBV4-1|-
TGCGCCAGCAGCCGGGGGGAGGTCGGGGAGCTGTTTTTT
CASSRGEVGELFF
>TRBJ2-4|-|17|TRBV2|TRBD1
TGTGCCAGCAGTTACCCCGGGACAGGGGTAGCCAAAAACATTCAGTACTTC
CASSYPGTGVAKNIQYF
>TRBJ2-2|-|15|TRBV2|TRBD2
TGTGCCAGCAGTCTAGCGGGACGGGGCACCGGGGAGCTGTTTTTT
CASSLAGRGTGELFF
>TRBJ1-3|once|13|TRBV2|-
TGTGCCAGCATGAGTGGAGGTGGAAACACCATATATTTT
CASMSGGGNTIYF
>TRBJ2-2|-|15|TRBV30|TRBD2
TGTGCCTGGAGTGATCGCGGGAGCACCACCGGGGAGCTGTTTTTT
CAWSDRGSTTGELFF
>TRBJ1-5|-|14|TRBV7-8|TRBD1
TGTGCCAGCAGCGGACGGGACAGGAATCAGCCCCAGCATTTT
CASSGRDRNQPQHF
>TRBJ1-1|-|12|TRBV2|-
TGTGCCAGCCAGGGGTTTCACACTGAAGCTTTCTTT
CASQGFHTEAFF
>TRBJ1-2|-|11|TRBV5-1|-
TGCGCCAGCAGTTCAGGACAGGGCTACACCTTC
CASSSGQGYTF
>TRBJ2-5|few|15|TRBV15|TRBD1
TGTGCCACCAGCAGAGAGGGACAGTGGGGGGAGACCCAGTACTTC
CATSREGQWGETQYF
>TRBJ2-1|-|14|TRBV6-5|TRBD2
TGTGCCAGCAATCCACTAGCGGCCTACAATGAGCAGTTCTTC
CASNPLAAYNEQFF
>TRBJ1-2|once|14|TRBV18|-
TGTGCCAGCTCACCACCGAACAGGGACTATGGCTACACCTTC
CASSPPNRDYGYTF
>TRBJ2-7|-|15|TRBV7-9|-
TGTGCCAGCAGCCAAACCGGGGGAACCTCCTACGAGCAGTACTTC
CASSQTGGTSYEQYF
>TRBJ2-7|-|14|TRBV28|TRBD2
TGTGCCAGCAGTAGGGCTAGCGGGACCTACGAGCAGTACTTC
CASSRASGTYEQYF
>TRBJ1-2|-|14|TRBV18|TRBD1
TGTGCCAGCTCAGGGGACAGGGCCGACTATGGCTACACCTTC
CASSGDRADYGYTF
>TRBJ1-6|-|14|TRBV5-1|-
TGCGCCAGCAGCTCGGCGGAGGGTTCGTCACCCCTCCACTTT
CASSSAEGSSPLHF
>TRBJ1-1|-|17|TRBV11-2|TRBD1
TGTGCCAGCAGCTCTCTGAGGAATTGGACAGGGAGAACTGAAGCTTTCTTT
CASSSLRNWTGRTEAFF
>TRBJ2-3|once|14|TRBV27|TRBD2
TGTGCCAGCAGCACTAGCGGGGGAACAGATACGCAGTATTTT
CASSTSGGTDTQYF
>TRBJ1-2|-|14|TRBV9|TRBD1
TGTGCCAGCAGCGTTACAGGGGCTAACTATGGCTACACCTTC
CASSVTGANYGYTF
>TRBJ2-1|-|15|TRBV7-3|-
TGTGCCAGCAGCTTGAAAGGCGGGACCTACAATGAGCAGTTCTTC
CASSLKGGTYNEQFF
>TRBJ2-5|-|15|TRBV2|TRBD2
TGTGCCAGCAGTGGACTAGCGTGGGCCCAAGAGACCCAGTACTTC
CASSGLAWAQETQYF
>TRBJ1-2|-|14|TRBV6-6|TRBD1
TGTGCCAGCAGTACCGGGACAGGGGGCTATGGCTACACCTTC
CASSTGTGGYGYTF
>TRBJ2-5|-|15|TRBV6-5|-
TGTGCCAGCAGTCGACCGGGTGGAGGGGCGGAGACCCAGTACTTC
CASSRPGGGAETQYF
>TRBJ2-7|-|15|TRBV11-2|TRBD2
TGTGCCAGCAGCTCACTAGCGGGTATAACCTACGAGCAGTACTTC
CASSSLAGITYEQYF
>TRBJ1-2|-|15|TRBV2|-
TGTGCCAGCAGTGAAGCGGGCAGGGGATACTATGGCTACACCTTC
CASSEAGRGYYGYTF
>TRBJ1-1|-|14|TRBV27|-
TGTGCCAGCAGGGACACCGGGCCAAACACTGAAGCTTTCTTT
CASRDTGPNTEAFF
>TRBJ1-1|-|15|TRBV10-3|TRBD1
TGTGCCATCAGTGATAGGGCAGGGGGCAACACTGAAGCTTTCTTT
CAISDRAGGNTEAFF
>TRBJ2-3|-|15|TRBV19|TRBD1
TGTGCCAGTAGTATTATAGGGGGCAGCTCAGATACGCAGTATTTT
CASSIIGGSSDTQYF
>TRBJ2-5|-|12|TRBV6-5|-
TGTGCCAGCGATACCAAGTCGGGGACCCAGTACTTC
CASDTKSGTQYF
>TRBJ2-3|-|16|TRBV7-9|-
TGTGCCAGCAGCTCCTGGCGGGGCGACCGAACAGATACGCAGTATTTT
CASSSWRGDRTDTQYF
>TRBJ2-3|-|20|TRBV4-2|-
TGTGCCAGCAGCCAAGATCCGGCCCGCCCCGAGGGCCTTAGCACAGATACGCAGTATTTT
CASSQDPARPEGLSTDTQYF
>TRBJ2-5|-|16|TRBV20-1|TRBD2
TGCAGTGCGAGTTCGGCTAGCGGGAGGAGGGAAGAGACCCAGTACTTC
CSASSASGRREETQYF
>TRBJ1-1|-|16|TRBV5-1|TRBD1
TGCGCCAGCAGCTTGGGGACAGGGGGTCCGAACACTGAAGCTTTCTTT
CASSLGTGGPNTEAFF
>TRBJ1-5|-|17|TRBV5-6|TRBD1
TGTGCCAGCAGCTTGGGAGGGCCAGGGGGTGACAATCAGCCCCAGCATTTT
CASSLGGPGGDNQPQHF
>TRBJ1-4|-|16|TRBV18|TRBD1
TGTGCCAGCTCACGGGACAGTTTCGGAACTAATGAAAAACTGTTTTTT
CASSRDSFGTNEKLFF
>TRBJ2-1|-|14|TRBV10-3|TRBD2
TGTGCCATCAGTAGCGGGGACTCCTACAATGAGCAGTTCTTC
CAISSGDSYNEQFF
>TRBJ1-2|-|12|TRBV29-1|-
TGCAGCGTTGAAATCACAGACTATGGCTACACCTTC
CSVEITDYGYTF
>TRBJ1-1|-|14|TRBV19|-
TGTGCCAGTAGGGACGGGACAAAGAACACTGAAGCTTTCTTT
CASRDGTKNTEAFF